This T cell receptor beta chain was observed in a study of blood T cell repertoires in COVID-19. Study context: Acute-phase and convalescent COVID-19 samples originated in the United States, Italy and Spain. Nucleic acid was either cDNA or gDNA, and it came from T cells, B-cell-depleted T cells, or PBMCs.

Assay: immunoSEQ multiplex PCR; the TCRdb copy retains only in-frame clones and omits some. The sample carries 120,000 or so clones, around 85% recorded once. This clone showed up just a few times. This sample also contains other DNA sequences that code for the same CDR3. Those enrolled in Seattle joined during active infection and were followed longitudinally afterward. Specimen: peripheral blood. The TCR sequence derives from a man under 40 with COVID-19, enrolled during active disease.

The CDR3 DNA is TGTGCCAGCAGCGTAGGGGAACTAGCGGGGGGGCTCGATACGCAGTATTTT. As protein: CASSVGELAGGLDTQYF. The genes are TRBV9 and TRBJ2-3; 13 bases line up with TRBD2. The CDR3 loop spans 17 amino acids. V shed 0 bases and J 6 bases; nucleotides not matched to a gene: 7. CDR1 is SGDLS, CDR2 YYNGEE, per germline.